This TCR beta chain was profiled in a study of control samples from healthy donors and cancer patients. Clones were sequenced by immunoSEQ multiplex PCR, and TCRdb holds only the in-frame ones, with some missing. The sample lists around 84,000 clones; approximately 80% were seen once. This CDR3 has 12 residues. V was clipped by 4 bases and J by 6 bases, with 9 bases between them. Germline-derived CDR1 and CDR2 are SQVTM and ANQGSEA. The receptor was isolated from a man between 60 and 70 years old with head and neck cancer. Material for sequencing was PBMCs. The V and J genes are TRBV29-1 and TRBJ2-2; perhaps D is TRBD1 or TRBD2 (5 bases each). This chain's CDR3 is CSVAGGSGELFF. DNA of the CDR3: TGCAGCGTTGCTGGGGGATCCGGGGAGCTGTTTTTT.